Presented here are 26 T cell receptor beta chains from one specimen sequenced in a study of identical twins. TCRdb recomputed calls from the 5' RACE reads with MiXCR, one row per CDR3 protein. The table includes 450,000 to 500,000 distinct CDR3 sequences, around 15% detected once. In addition, the sample was reused for a study of yellow fever vaccine responses in identical twins.

Sequenced input: CD4+ T cells sorted from blood. The receptors originated from a woman younger than 35 in good health.

This chain uses TRBV30 with TRBJ1-6; maybe TRBD1 (6 bases). V was clipped by 2 bases and J by 9 bases, with 11 bases between them. This CDR3 is built from 13 residues. Germline V gene sequence: CDR1 GTSNPN, CDR2 SVGIG (reference sequence). The CDR3 nucleotides are TGTGCCTGGAGTCAGGGGCGGATTTCACCCCTCCACTTT. Amino acids: CAWSQGRISPLHF.

The chain combines TRBV11-2 with TRBJ2-1; D gene ambiguous. Germline V lookup: CDR1 SGHAT, CDR2 FQNNGV. V was pared by 5 bases and J by 6 bases, with 8 bases between. This CDR3 region has 12 residues. The CDR3: CASSMAGNEQFF. CDR3 in DNA: TGTGCCAGCAGCATGGCCGGCAATGAGCAGTTCTTC. Full variable domain (missing parts from reference TRBV11-2 and TRBJ2-1): EAGVAQSPRYKIIEKRQSVAFWCNPISGHATLYWYQQILGQGPKLLIQFQNNGVVDDSQLPKDRFSAERLKGVDSTLKIQPAKLEDSAVYLCASSMAGNEQFFGPGTRLTVL.

This clonotype has at least ten counts. The chain is built from TRBV18 and TRBJ2-2; 7 bases line up with TRBD1. CDR1 is KGHSH and CDR2 is LQKENI in the germline V gene. Trimming at V came to 8 bases and at J to 0 bases, leaving 6 bases not matched to a gene. The length of the CDR3 is 15 residues. This CDR3 reads CASSPGTANTGELFF. The CDR3 nucleotides are TGTGCCAGCAGCCCGGGGACAGCGAACACCGGGGAGCTGTTTTTT.

This clonotype has at least ten counts. J is TRBJ2-7 and V is TRBV12-3 or TRBV12-4; 10 nucleotides agree with TRBD1. Germline trimming cut 5 bases from V and 0 bases from J; bases unmatched to any gene: 1. The CDR3 has 14 residues. The CDR3 reads CASSRQGASYEQYF. The CDR3 nucleotides are TGTGCCAGCAGTCGACAGGGGGCCTCCTACGAGCAGTACTTC.

This clonotype has only a few counts. The chain employs TRBV20-1 and TRBJ2-7; D is possibly TRBD2 (5 bases). The CDR3 runs to 11 residues. Trimming removed 6 bases at V and 3 bases at J, with 9 bases between. Germline lookup yields CDR1 DFQATT and CDR2 SNEGSKA (reference sequence). The CDR3 region has the DNA TGCAGTGCCCTGAGGGACTACGAGCAGTACTTC. This gives the protein CSALRDYEQYF.

The chain recombines TRBV11-2 with TRBJ2-2; D not certain. Trimming stripped 1 base from V and 7 bases from J, with 13 bases between. The germline CDR1 and CDR2 sequences are SGHAT and FQNNGV. The CDR3 sequence is 15 residues long. The CDR3 protein is CASSLVGSVGGELFF. CDR3 coding DNA: TGTGCCAGCAGCTTAGTAGGATCCGTCGGCGGGGAGCTGTTTTTT.

This clonotype was recorded at least ten times. The V call is TRBV5-1, the J call TRBJ2-3, with TRBD2 identical over 11 bases. The junction had 7 bases not matched to a gene; V was cut back by 3 bases and J by 1 base. The germline CDR1 and CDR2 sequences are SGHRS and YFSETQ. There are 17 residues in the CDR3. CDR3 DNA: TGCGCCAGCAGCTCTACAATAGCGGGAGGGCGCACAGATACGCAGTATTTT. It translates to CASSSTIAGGRTDTQYF.

J is TRBJ2-7 and V is TRBV6-2 or TRBV6-3; 9 nucleotides align to TRBD2. This CDR3 spans 20 amino acids. The germline V gene has CDR1 MNHEY and CDR2 SVGEGT. Trimming removed 0 bases from V and 9 bases from J; junction bases left unmatched: 24. The CDR3 DNA reads as TGTGCCAGCAGTTACTCGAGTAGGGGTCCAGCGGGAGGCCTAGCTGTGGGGCAGTACTTC. Its protein product is CASSYSSRGPAGGLAVGQYF.

The V gene is TRBV25-1, the J gene TRBJ2-7; 10 nucleotides line up with TRBD1. CDR1 is MGHDK, CDR2 SYGVNS, per germline. V lost 5 bases to trimming and J lost 5 bases; unmatched junction nucleotides: 6. The CDR3 consists of 14 residues. The CDR3 is CASSRGGTGDEQYF. The CDR3 coding sequence is TGTGCCAGCAGTAGAGGGGGGACAGGGGACGAGCAGTACTTC.

The chain is built from TRBV18 and TRBJ2-7; TRBD2 is a possible D gene (5 bases). This CDR3 is built from 12 residues. V was shortened by 5 bases and J by 4 bases, with 9 bases between the two germline ends. Germline V gene lookup returns CDR1 KGHSH and CDR2 LQKENI. The CDR3 spells CASSSDFYEQYF. CDR3 sequence (DNA): TGTGCCAGCTCATCGGACTTTTACGAGCAGTACTTC.

This clonotype was counted only a few times. The rearrangement uses TRBV12-3 or TRBV12-4 and TRBJ1-2; 10 bases match TRBD1. The CDR3 runs to 15 residues. V gave up 6 bases and J gave up 4 bases; unmatched junction bases: 8. CDR3 DNA sequence: TGTGCCAGCAGCGACAGGGGGCCTTTTGGCTATGGCTACACCTTC. Protein sequence: CASSDRGPFGYGYTF.

This chain connects TRBV20-1 to TRBJ2-2, with a tentative D call TRBD2 (5 bases). The CDR3 is 16 residues long. The V and J ends lost 0 bases and 1 base respectively, with 12 bases between them. Germline-derived CDR1 and CDR2 are DFQATT and SNEGSKA (reference sequence). DNA for the CDR3: TGCAGTGCTAGAGATCCCCTGGGAGAGAACACCGGGGAGCTGTTTTTT. Translating gives CSARDPLGENTGELFF.

CDR3 sequence (DNA): TGTGCCAGCAGTTACGCGGGGGGACCCTCAGATGAGCAGTTCTTC. It encodes CASSYAGGPSDEQFF. The chain employs TRBV6-5 and TRBJ2-1, with 8 bases fitting TRBD2. V gave up 2 bases and J gave up 8 bases; unmatched junction bases: 8. The CDR3 sequence is 15 residues long. Per germline, CDR1 MNHEY and CDR2 SVGAGI.

The V and J genes are TRBV29-1 and TRBJ2-3; 9 nucleotides align to TRBD2. V dropped 7 bases and J dropped 2; count of bases not matched to a gene: 10. This CDR3 is built from 15 residues. Germline lookup yields CDR1 SQVTM and CDR2 ANQGSEA. The CDR3 coding sequence is TGCAGCGCCGAGGGAGCGGGGGGCCTCACAGATACGCAGTATTTT. The encoded protein is CSAEGAGGLTDTQYF.

V usage is TRBV28 and J usage is TRBJ2-7; D remains unclear. Germline CDR1 is MDHEN and CDR2 is SYDVKM. Trimming pared 4 bases from V and 4 bases from J, leaving 11 bases between. This CDR3 has 13 amino acids. The CDR3 protein is CASSSPSDYEQYF. Written as DNA, the CDR3 is TGTGCCAGCAGTTCACCATCCGATTACGAGCAGTACTTC.

This sequence joins TRBV3-1 and TRBJ2-5, with D tentatively TRBD1 (5 bases). V lost 2 bases and J lost 9, with 13 bases in between. Per the germline V gene, CDR1 is LGHDT and CDR2 is YNNKEL (reference sequence). This CDR3 contains 13 residues. The CDR3: CASSQLQGGAQYF. CDR3 nucleotide sequence: TGTGCCAGCAGCCAACTCCAGGGTGGGGCCCAGTACTTC.

Only a few counts were recorded for this clonotype. V and J are TRBV2 and TRBJ1-5; a possible D gene is TRBD1 (5 bases). This CDR3 is built from 14 residues. Germline values: CDR1 SNHLY, CDR2 FYNNEI. V lost 5 bases and J lost 3, with 11 bases in between. For the CDR3, the DNA is TGTGCCAGCAGTATCAGGGCGACCAATCAGCCCCAGCATTTT. It encodes CASSIRATNQPQHF.

This CDR3 is CAWSDRGGETQYF. As DNA, the CDR3 is TGTGCCTGGAGCGACAGGGGGGGGGAGACCCAGTACTTC. The chain employs TRBV30 and TRBJ2-5; 9 positions match TRBD1. The CDR3 has 13 residues. Germline loops: CDR1 GTSNPN, CDR2 SVGIG (reference sequence). The trim removed 3 bases at V and 5 bases at J, leaving 4 bases unmatched. Variable domain in full (rest from reference TRBV30 and TRBJ2-5): SQTIHQWPATLVQPVGSPLSLECTVEGTSNPNLYWYRQAAGRGLQLLFYSVGIGQISSEVPQNLSASRPQDRQFILSSKKLLLSDSGFYLCAWSDRGGETQYFGPGTRLLVL.

This clonotype came up a few times. CDR3 nucleotides: TGTGCCATCAGTGAGGCCGGAGGGACAAACCTAGGAGATACGCAGTATTTT. The encoded protein is CAISEAGGTNLGDTQYF. This sequence joins TRBV10-3 and TRBJ2-3; D could derive from TRBD1 or TRBD2 (6 bases each). In germline, CDR1 is ENHRY, CDR2 SYGVKD. V lost 2 bases and J 5 bases, leaving 20 bases between the germline ends. The CDR3 has 17 amino acids.

This clonotype turned up a few times. CDR3 loop: CASSYSVNYGYTF. The CDR3 coding sequence is TGTGCCAGCAGTTACTCGGTTAACTATGGCTACACCTTC. V and J are TRBV6-5 and TRBJ1-2; D not certain. CDR1 and CDR2 (germline): MNHEY, SVGAGI. V shed 0 bases and J shed 1 base, with 3 bases lying between them. The CDR3 sequence is 13 residues long.

The V gene is TRBV9, the J gene TRBJ2-1, with 11 positions matching TRBD2. Germline V lookup: CDR1 SGDLS, CDR2 YYNGEE. This CDR3 has 16 residues. Trimming cost V 3 bases and J 2 bases; bases outside gene matches: 4. CDR3 region: CASSASGRRTYNEQFF. CDR3 DNA: TGTGCCAGCAGCGCTAGCGGGAGGAGGACCTACAATGAGCAGTTCTTC.

V usage is TRBV11-2 and J usage is TRBJ2-1, with D perhaps TRBD1 or TRBD2 (5 bases each). Trimming pared 7 bases from V and 5 bases from J, leaving 18 bases between. Per the germline V gene, CDR1 is SGHAT and CDR2 is FQNNGV. The CDR3 is made up of 15 amino acids. The CDR3 DNA sequence: TGTGCCAGCAAATATATTGGACGGGACGACAATGAGCAGTTCTTC. It translates to CASKYIGRDDNEQFF.

This clonotype was detected only a few times. V is TRBV5-4 and J is TRBJ2-7, with 11 bases that match TRBD2. From germline, CDR1 is SGHNT and CDR2 YYREEE (reference sequence). This CDR3 is built from 15 residues. Trimming took 4 bases from V and 6 from J; bases not matched to a gene: 9. This CDR3 reads CASSPTSGTSGEQYF. Written as DNA, the CDR3 is TGTGCCAGCAGCCCTACTTCCGGGACTAGCGGCGAGCAGTACTTC. The entire variable domain, with the rest obtained from reference TRBV5-4 and TRBJ2-7, is as follows: ETGVTQSPTHLIKTRGQQVTLRCSSQSGHNTVSWYQQALGQGPQFIFQYYREEENGRGNFPPRFSGLQFPNYSSELNVNALELDDSALYLCASSPTSGTSGEQYFGPGTRLTVT.

The rearrangement links TRBV2 to TRBJ2-2; D not resolved. V was clipped by 6 bases and J by 6 bases, with 11 bases between them. The CDR3 consists of 13 residues. Per germline, CDR1 SNHLY and CDR2 FYNNEI. For the CDR3, the DNA is TGTGCCAGCAGACGTGTTGAGGCCGGGGAGCTGTTTTTT. Translation: CASRRVEAGELFF.

V gene TRBV5-1 combines with J gene TRBJ2-2; TRBD2 agrees at 7 bases. The CDR3 contains 18 residues. V was clipped by 1 base and J by 0 bases; unmatched bases: 9. Germline lookup yields CDR1 SGHRS and CDR2 YFSETQ. The DNA of the CDR3 is TGCGCCAGCAGCTTGAGGTCTAGCGGAATCGCGAACACCGGGGAGCTGTTTTTT. Translating it yields CASSLRSSGIANTGELFF.

The CDR3 nucleotides read TGTGCCAGCAGTTTATTCGCACAGTACAATGAGCAGTTCTTC. Protein: CASSLFAQYNEQFF. This rearrangement joins TRBV27 to TRBJ2-1, with D uncertain. V lost 1 base and J 4 bases, leaving 8 bases between the germline ends. CDR1 is MNHEY, CDR2 SMNVEV, per germline (reference sequence). The CDR3 is 14 amino acids.